This paragraph reports one TCR beta chain. It has no known antigen specificity. No much larger clonotype is one base removed from it; base qualities were not supplied. Genomic DNA was used for TRB sequencing, which was performed with the immunoSEQ assay at survey resolution or with the hsTCRB kit. Concerning the study's data processing: Initial read processing used immunoSEQ software, and repertoire analyses used the LymphoSeq R package. For each TRB dataset, clonality was calculated as 1 minus normalized Shannon entropy, and the Gini coefficient was computed as well. Phenotypes of unsorted samples were inferred by mapping TRB sequences from sorted subsets of the recipient or donor onto unsorted samples of the same recipient. This is the immuneACCESS table as TCRdb keeps it, with only in-frame sequences that have V and J called. A part of the clones is gone; compared with another copy, unresolved V genes explain less than half, and the rest is unexplained. Clone size and V and J calls were adopted from that table, with D and trimming inferred from the DNA. A total of about 6,800 clones appear in this sample, over 85% of them only once. The ten biggest clones cover 4.5% of the sample.

The CDR3 starts with the cysteine, ends with the phenylalanine, and has 15 residues. Only the CDR3 portion is preserved as DNA: 45 bases, with reading frame beginning at the first base. V was cut back by 4 bases and J by 3 bases, leaving a gap of 12 bases between them. CDR1 PRHDT and CDR2 FYEKMQ are derived from the germline V gene (reference sequence). The sample belongs to a study of T cells after posttransplantation cyclophosphamide listed by TCRdb under 2016. At the level of the whole study: The study tracked T cell repertoire reconstitution by TRB sequencing after myeloablative bone marrow transplantation using posttransplantation cyclophosphamide as GVHD prophylaxis. In 3 patients, TRB sequencing was also performed on up to 3 more blood samples taken 2 to 5.2 years after transplant, and in 4 patients, pretransplant blood was also TRB-sequenced. Blood from all 35 or so PTCy patients with 1-year posttransplant specimens was subjected to TRB sequencing. Samples from roughly 35 PTCy-treated patients, along with samples from 16 of their related bone marrow donors, underwent antigen receptor sequencing. Public TRB sequences were compared against a database of over 3,600 sequences linked to responses to pathogens, tumor antigens, self-antigens and alloantigens. Because TRA and TRB clonality correlated tightly in fewer than 10 samples, the subsequent TCR analyses were limited to TRB only.

The study at large found these results: At 1-2 months, donor-recipient similarity was low but rose over the first year, and the later blood repertoires were often dominated by donor CD8+ memory clones. The TRB repertoires of T cells infiltrating skin or the GI tract showed only limited overlap with the TRB repertoires found in blood. Across around 48 patients, recipient CMV seropositivity and CMV reactivation were highly associated with TRB clonality; PTCy diversity was similar to CNI/methotrexate controls.

Read against the paper, the sample's treatment or condition label means: high-dose cyclophosphamide on days +3 and +4 as single-agent GVHD prophylaxis. Busulfan and fludarabine conditioning, a related or unrelated marrow graft, and cyclophosphamide on days +3 and +4 were given to PTCy patients. PTCy-treated patients were drawn from a prospective multi-institutional clinical trial. Peripheral blood and bone marrow mononuclear cells were isolated by Ficoll-Hypaque density centrifugation and cryopreserved. CD4+ and CD8+ T cells, including naive and memory subsets, were sorted by FACS on a FACSAria II.

Sample: CD8+ T cells sorted from blood, taken after allogeneic stem cell transplant with posttransplant cyclophosphamide. This clonotype was sampled from a male patient in his sixties or seventies who received an allogeneic stem cell transplant from a related donor and was CMV-positive. Following a transplant, a fraction of the T cells may be traceable to the graft donor. The chain joins TRBV13 to TRBJ1-4; a tentative D call is TRBD1 (5 bases match). The nucleotide sequence reads TGTGCCAGCAGCTCTCCGGGACTTTCTAATGAAAAACTGTTTTTT. This sequence encodes CASSSPGLSNEKLFF.